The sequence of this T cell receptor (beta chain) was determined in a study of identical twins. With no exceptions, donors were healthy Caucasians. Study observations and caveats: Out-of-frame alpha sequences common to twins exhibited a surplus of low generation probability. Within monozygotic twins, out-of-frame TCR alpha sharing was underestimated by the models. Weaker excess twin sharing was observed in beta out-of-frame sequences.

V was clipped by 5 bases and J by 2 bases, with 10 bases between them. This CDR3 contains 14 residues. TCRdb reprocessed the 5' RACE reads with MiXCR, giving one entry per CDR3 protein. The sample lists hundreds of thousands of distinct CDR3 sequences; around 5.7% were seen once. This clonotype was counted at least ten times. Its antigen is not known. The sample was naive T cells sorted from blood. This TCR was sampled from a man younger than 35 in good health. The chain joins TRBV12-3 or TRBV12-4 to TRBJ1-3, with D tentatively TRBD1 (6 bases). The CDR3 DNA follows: TGTGCCAGCAGTAGGTCAGGGGCTGGAAACACCATATATTTT. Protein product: CASSRSGAGNTIYF.